This passage covers 18 T cell receptor beta chains from one sample sequenced in a study of T-cell reconstitution after alpha-beta-depleted transplantation in children. Preparation of the TCRbeta library used unique molecular identifiers. One entry per CDR3 protein results from TCRdb running MiXCR on the PCR reads. Of hundreds of thousands of distinct CDR3 sequences detected, over 9.5% appear once; the ten largest clones hold 4% to 5%. The sample consisted of PBMCs from the stem cell graft donor, taken from the stem cell graft. The receptors were gathered from a human donor who donated a stem cell graft to a child with acute myeloid leukemia.

V usage is TRBV12-3 or TRBV12-4 and J usage is TRBJ1-5, with a weak D call TRBD1 (6 bases). The CDR3 is 15 amino acids. Between the trimmed V and J ends, which lost 0 bases and 1 base, there was a span of 7 bases. This chain's CDR3 is CASSLAGASNQPQHF. The CDR3 DNA sequence: TGTGCCAGCAGTTTAGCGGGGGCAAGCAATCAGCCCCAGCATTTT.

This clonotype showed up many times. The CDR3 bases are TGCAGTGCTTTTGACAGGGGGCAAGGAGAGACCCAGTACTTC. This translates into CSAFDRGQGETQYF. The J gene is TRBJ2-5, the V gene TRBV20-1; 10 bases map to TRBD1. In germline, CDR1 is DFQATT, CDR2 SNEGSKA (reference sequence). The CDR3 is 14 residues long. V shed 5 bases, J shed 4 bases, and the junction held 7 bases outside the gene matches.

At least ten counts were recorded for this clonotype. The J gene is TRBJ2-5, the V gene TRBV6-5; TRBD1 might be the D (6 bases). The CDR3 has 14 amino acids. CDR1 is MNHEY and CDR2 is SVGAGI in the germline V gene. Trimming shortened V by 2 bases and J by 1 base, and 8 bases separated the two germline ends. The CDR3 bases are TGTGCCAGCAGTTACGGACAGATCCAAGAGACCCAGTACTTC. Translation gives CASSYGQIQETQYF.

A few counts support this clonotype. The chain employs TRBV4-2 and TRBJ2-7; D perhaps matches TRBD2 (5 bases). Trimming took 4 bases from V and 4 from J, leaving 17 bases between them. The CDR3 length is 15 residues. From germline, CDR1 is LGHNA and CDR2 YNFKEQ. The CDR3 reads CASSRSPLAGYEQYF. DNA of the CDR3: TGTGCCAGCAGCCGATCTCCCCTAGCTGGATACGAGCAGTACTTC.

This clonotype came up many times. V usage is TRBV25-1 and J usage is TRBJ2-1, with 7 nucleotides matching TRBD1. This CDR3 contains 15 residues. J lost 0 bases, V lost 5 bases, and 4 bases had no gene match. Germline CDR1 and CDR2: MGHDK and SYGVNS. The CDR3 DNA reads as TGTGCCAGCAGTAACGACAGGGACTCCTACAATGAGCAGTTCTTC. Amino acids: CASSNDRDSYNEQFF.

The J gene is TRBJ2-2, the V gene TRBV5-1; TRBD2 aligns across 12 bases. The ends lost 3 bases at V and 3 bases at J; junction bases unmatched: 0. Per the germline V gene, CDR1 is SGHRS and CDR2 is YFSETQ. The CDR3 spans 15 residues. The CDR3 loop is CASSWTSGDTGELFF. As DNA, the CDR3 is TGCGCCAGCAGCTGGACTAGCGGGGACACCGGGGAGCTGTTTTTT.

This clonotype was seen only a few times. The chain employs TRBV6-2 or TRBV6-3 and TRBJ1-1; the D gene is possibly TRBD1 (5 bases). Germline CDR1 and CDR2: MNHEY and SVGEGT. The V end lost 6 bases, the J end lost 4 bases, and 12 bases lay between the germline ends. CDR3 length: 13 residues. CDR3 sequence: CASSYGQITEAFF. CDR3 nucleotide sequence: TGTGCCAGCAGCTACGGACAAATCACTGAAGCTTTCTTT.

This chain connects TRBV3-1 to TRBJ2-1, with TRBD2 as a possible D gene (6 bases). Trimming left V 2 bases short and J 2 bases short, with 13 bases between. The CDR3 sequence is 16 residues long. Germline V CDR1 and CDR2: LGHDT, YNNKEL (reference sequence). The CDR3 loop reads CASSQRDAGPYNEQFF. DNA of the CDR3: TGTGCCAGCAGCCAAAGAGACGCGGGACCCTACAATGAGCAGTTCTTC.

V gene TRBV7-3 combines with J gene TRBJ2-1; D is unresolved. V was shortened by 4 bases and J by 7 bases, with 14 bases between the two germline ends. CDR1 SGHTA and CDR2 FQGTGA come from the germline V gene. This CDR3 is 14 amino acids long. DNA of the CDR3: TGTGCCAGCAGCTCCCCAGTAGTCTTAAATGAGCAGTTCTTC. This gives the protein CASSSPVVLNEQFF.

This clonotype was detected ten times or more. The chain has TRBV10-3 and TRBJ2-3; TRBD2 might be the D (6 bases). The V end was cut by 0 bases, the J end by 4 bases, with 11 bases between. CDR1 is ENHRY, CDR2 SYGVKD, per germline. The length of the CDR3 is 15 residues. DNA of the CDR3: TGTGCCATCAGTGAGTCGGGGGGAAGCCCAGATACGCAGTATTTT. It specifies CAISESGGSPDTQYF.

This clonotype was counted many times. V is TRBV6-4 and J is TRBJ2-7, with a tentative D call TRBD1 (5 bases). Germline loops: CDR1 MRHNA, CDR2 SNTAGT. The CDR3 spans 13 residues. Deletions cut 3 bases from V and 5 bases from J, with 11 bases between. In DNA, the CDR3 is TGTGCCAGCAGTGAATTTCAGGGTAACGAGCAGTACTTC. Its protein product is CASSEFQGNEQYF.

The chain joins TRBV5-1 to TRBJ2-5, with TRBD2 matching 7 bases. The CDR3 contains 14 residues. With V trimmed by 5 bases and J by 4 bases, 8 bases remained unmatched. Germline CDR1 is SGHRS and CDR2 is YFSETQ. CDR3 DNA sequence: TGCGCCAGCAGAGCGGGGTATCGGCCAGAGACCCAGTACTTC. Amino acids: CASRAGYRPETQYF.

About this clonotype: A single base separates this from a much larger clone, so it may be a read error. The chain has TRBV7-1 and TRBJ2-1, with D tentatively TRBD2 (5 bases). TRBV7-1 carries the ORF label, with uncertain function. The CDR3 runs 13 residues. CDR3 loop: CASSPAVHNGQFF. In nucleotides, the CDR3 is TGTGCCAGCAGCCCAGCGGTCCACAATGGGCAGTTCTTC.

This chain links TRBV20-1 with TRBJ2-5; 8 bases fit TRBD2. Looked up from germline, CDR1 is DFQATT and CDR2 is SNEGSKA (reference sequence). The CDR3 runs to 13 residues. Trimming cost V 5 bases and J 5 bases; bases outside gene matches: 7. DNA for the CDR3: TGCAGTGCTTACAAGCGGGAGTACGAGACCCAGTACTTC. Translated, it gives CSAYKREYETQYF.

The gene calls are TRBV28 and TRBJ1-4, with D hard to call. The CDR3 length is 14 residues. V dropped 7 bases and J dropped 0 bases, with 9 bases sitting between them. Germline-derived CDR1 and CDR2 are MDHEN and SYDVKM. Here the CDR3 DNA reads TGTGCCAGCAACGGAGGTGCAACTAATGAAAAACTGTTTTTT. Amino acid sequence: CASNGGATNEKLFF.

The sample holds a few counts of this clonotype. The rearrangement links TRBV20-1 to TRBJ1-2, with TRBD1 matching over 9 bases. Germline-derived CDR1 and CDR2 are DFQATT and SNEGSKA (reference sequence). With V trimmed by 0 bases and J by 7 bases, 6 bases remained unmatched. The CDR3 spans 14 residues. In nucleotides, the CDR3 is TGCAGTGCTAGAGACAGGGACAGGGTTTTTGGCTACACCTTC. It encodes CSARDRDRVFGYTF.

This clonotype occurred many times. The CDR3 protein is CSVEDLRRGQETQYF. CDR3 nucleotides: TGCAGCGTTGAAGATCTCCGGAGGGGGCAAGAGACCCAGTACTTC. The gene calls are TRBV29-1 and TRBJ2-5, with D perhaps matching TRBD1 or TRBD2 (6 bases each). V lost 0 bases, J lost 2 bases, and 13 bases lay in between. The CDR3 spans 15 residues. Germline lookup yields CDR1 SQVTM and CDR2 ANQGSEA.

This clonotype was observed many times. The DNA for the CDR3 is TGCGCCAGCAGCAGACCGGGAGGGGGAGAGACCCAGTACTTC. Its translation is CASSRPGGGETQYF. V gene TRBV5-1 combines with J gene TRBJ2-5; 8 positions agree with TRBD2. Per the germline V gene, CDR1 is SGHRS and CDR2 is YFSETQ. J was trimmed by 4 bases and V by 4 bases; bases with no gene match: 6. The CDR3 runs 14 residues.